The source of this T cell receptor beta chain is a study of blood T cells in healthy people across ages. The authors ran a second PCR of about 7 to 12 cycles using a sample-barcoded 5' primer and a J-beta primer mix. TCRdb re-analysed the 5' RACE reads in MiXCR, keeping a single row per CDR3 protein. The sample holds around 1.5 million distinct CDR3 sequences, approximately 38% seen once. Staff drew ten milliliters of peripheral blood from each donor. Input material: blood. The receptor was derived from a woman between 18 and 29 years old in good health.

The CDR3 loop is CASSFNLQGASNQPQHF. DNA of the CDR3: TGTGCCAGCAGCTTCAATTTACAGGGGGCTAGCAATCAGCCCCAGCATTTT. This chain links TRBV7-9 with TRBJ1-5, with TRBD1 identical over 9 bases. Looked up from germline, CDR1 is SEHNR and CDR2 is FQNEAQ (reference sequence). V was clipped by 3 bases and J by 0 bases; unmatched bases: 6. The CDR3 spans 17 residues.